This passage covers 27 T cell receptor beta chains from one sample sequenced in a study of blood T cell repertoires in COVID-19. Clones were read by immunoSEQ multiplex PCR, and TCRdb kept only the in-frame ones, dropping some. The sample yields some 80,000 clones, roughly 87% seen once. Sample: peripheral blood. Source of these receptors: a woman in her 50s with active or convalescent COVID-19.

CDR3 sequence: CASSPKGDRNYEQYF. The CDR3 DNA sequence: TGTGCCAGCAGCCCAAAGGGGGACAGAAACTACGAGCAGTACTTC. The chain is built from TRBV7-2 and TRBJ2-7; TRBD1 matches at 7 bases. Germline CDR1 reads SGHTA; CDR2 reads FQGNSA. V lost 5 bases to trimming and J lost 3 bases; unmatched junction nucleotides: 10. The length of the CDR3 is 15 residues. Drawing the rest from reference TRBV7-2 and TRBJ2-7, the complete variable domain is GAGVSQSPSNKVTEKGKDVELRCDPISGHTALYWYRQSLGQGLEFLIYFQGNSAPDKSGLPSDRFSAERTGGSVSTLTIQRTQQEDSAVYLCASSPKGDRNYEQYFGPGTRLTVT.

CDR3 in DNA: TGTGCCAGCAGCCTGGGGCAGGGCACTGAAGCTTTCTTT. This encodes CASSLGQGTEAFF. V gene TRBV14 combines with J gene TRBJ1-1; possibly TRBD1 for D (5 bases). Germline lookup yields CDR1 SGHDN and CDR2 FVKESK. The CDR3 runs to 13 residues. Between the trimmed V and J ends, which lost 4 bases and 4 bases, there was a span of 10 bases.

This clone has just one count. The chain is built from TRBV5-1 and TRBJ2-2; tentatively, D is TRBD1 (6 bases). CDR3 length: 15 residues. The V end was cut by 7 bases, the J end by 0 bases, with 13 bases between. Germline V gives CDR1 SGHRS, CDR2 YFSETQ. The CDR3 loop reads CASSRTDANTGELFF. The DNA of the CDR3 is TGCGCCAGCTCCCGGACAGACGCGAACACCGGGGAGCTGTTTTTT.

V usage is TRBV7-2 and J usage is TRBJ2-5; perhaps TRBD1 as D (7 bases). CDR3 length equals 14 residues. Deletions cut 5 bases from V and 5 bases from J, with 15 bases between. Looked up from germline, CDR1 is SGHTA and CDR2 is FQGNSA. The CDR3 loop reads CASSGQVGGETQYF. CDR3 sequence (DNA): TGTGCCAGCAGCGGACAGGTCGGGGGCGAGACCCAGTACTTC.

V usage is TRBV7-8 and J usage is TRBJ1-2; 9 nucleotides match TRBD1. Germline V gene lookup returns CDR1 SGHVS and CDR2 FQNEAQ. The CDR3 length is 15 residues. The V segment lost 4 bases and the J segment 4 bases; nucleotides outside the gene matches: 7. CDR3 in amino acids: CASSSRGQGGYGYTF. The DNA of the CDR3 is TGTGCCAGCAGCTCCCGGGGACAGGGCGGCTATGGCTACACCTTC. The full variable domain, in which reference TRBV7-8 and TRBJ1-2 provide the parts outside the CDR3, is GAGVSQSPRYKVAKRGQDVALRCDPISGHVSLFWYQQALGQGPEFLTYFQNEAQLDKSGLPSDRFFAERPEGSVSTLKIQRTQQEDSAVYLCASSSRGQGGYGYTFGSGTRLTVV.

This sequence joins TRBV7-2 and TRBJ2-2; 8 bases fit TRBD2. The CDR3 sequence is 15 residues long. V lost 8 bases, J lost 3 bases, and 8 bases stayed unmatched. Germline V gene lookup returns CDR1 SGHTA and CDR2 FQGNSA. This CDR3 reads CASSGVGGDTGELFF. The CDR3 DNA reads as TGTGCCAGCTCAGGGGTCGGGGGGGACACCGGGGAGCTGTTTTTT.

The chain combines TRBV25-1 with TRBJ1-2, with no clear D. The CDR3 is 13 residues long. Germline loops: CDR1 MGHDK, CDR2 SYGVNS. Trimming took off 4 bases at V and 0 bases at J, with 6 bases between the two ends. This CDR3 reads CASSVLANYGYTF. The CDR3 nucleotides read TGTGCCAGCAGTGTATTAGCTAACTATGGCTACACCTTC.

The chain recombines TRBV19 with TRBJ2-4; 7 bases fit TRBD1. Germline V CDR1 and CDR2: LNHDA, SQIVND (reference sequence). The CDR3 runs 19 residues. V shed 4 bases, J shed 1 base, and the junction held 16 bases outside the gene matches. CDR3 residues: CASSRYPGGRTVAKNIQYF. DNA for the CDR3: TGTGCCAGTAGTAGGTATCCAGGGGGACGAACCGTCGCCAAAAACATTCAGTACTTC.

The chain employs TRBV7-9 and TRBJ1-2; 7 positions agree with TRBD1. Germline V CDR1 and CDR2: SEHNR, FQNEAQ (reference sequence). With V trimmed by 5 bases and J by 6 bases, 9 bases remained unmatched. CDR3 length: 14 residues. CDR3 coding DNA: TGTGCCAGCAGCCGTGGGGACAGCCGACATGGCTACACCTTC. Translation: CASSRGDSRHGYTF.

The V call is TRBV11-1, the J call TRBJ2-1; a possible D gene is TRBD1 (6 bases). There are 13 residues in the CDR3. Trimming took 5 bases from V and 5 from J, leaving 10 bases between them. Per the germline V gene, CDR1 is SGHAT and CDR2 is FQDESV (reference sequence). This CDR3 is CASSPRTDNEQFF. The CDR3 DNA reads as TGTGCCAGCAGCCCCCGGACAGACAATGAGCAGTTCTTC.

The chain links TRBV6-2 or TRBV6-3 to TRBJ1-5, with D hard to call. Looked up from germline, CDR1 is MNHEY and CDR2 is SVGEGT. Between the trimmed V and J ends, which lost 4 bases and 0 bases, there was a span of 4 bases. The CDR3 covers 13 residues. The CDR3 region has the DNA TGTGCCAGCAGTTTCCTTAGCAATCAGCCCCAGCATTTT. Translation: CASSFLSNQPQHF.

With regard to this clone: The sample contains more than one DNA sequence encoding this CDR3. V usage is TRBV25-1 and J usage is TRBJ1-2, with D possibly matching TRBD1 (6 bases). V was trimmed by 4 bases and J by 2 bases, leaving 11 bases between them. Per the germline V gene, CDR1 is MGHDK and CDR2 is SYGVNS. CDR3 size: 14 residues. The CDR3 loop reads CASSAAGDNYGYTF. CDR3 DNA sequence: TGTGCCAGCAGTGCGGCAGGGGACAACTATGGCTACACCTTC.

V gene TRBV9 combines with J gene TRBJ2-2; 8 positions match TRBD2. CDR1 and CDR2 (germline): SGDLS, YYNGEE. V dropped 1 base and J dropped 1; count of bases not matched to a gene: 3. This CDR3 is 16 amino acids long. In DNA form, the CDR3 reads TGTGCCAGCAGCGTAAGCGGGACTAGGAACACCGGGGAGCTGTTTTTT. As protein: CASSVSGTRNTGELFF.

The CDR3 DNA is TGTGCCAGCAGCTTAGCGTTCGTCGGGGGGACACCCCTCCACTTT. As protein: CASSLAFVGGTPLHF. This sequence joins TRBV7-8 and TRBJ1-6; D is perhaps TRBD1 (5 bases). Per germline, CDR1 SGHVS and CDR2 FQNEAQ. The germline V and J ends were trimmed by 0 bases and 11 bases, with 14 bases remaining between them. CDR3 length: 15 amino acids.

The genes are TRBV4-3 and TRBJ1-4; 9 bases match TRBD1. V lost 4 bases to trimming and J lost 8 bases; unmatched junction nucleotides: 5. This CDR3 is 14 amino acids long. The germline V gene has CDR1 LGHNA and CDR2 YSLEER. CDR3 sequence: CASSLLGTGEKLFF. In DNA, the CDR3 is TGCGCCAGCAGCCTCTTAGGGACAGGGGAAAAACTGTTTTTT.

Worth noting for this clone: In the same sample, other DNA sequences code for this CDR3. CDR3 region: CASSFPGEETQYF. The CDR3 region has the DNA TGTGCCAGCAGCTTTCCGGGGGAAGAGACCCAGTACTTC. The V call is TRBV11-1, the J call TRBJ2-5; possible D gene TRBD2, 6 bases. Germline values: CDR1 SGHAT, CDR2 FQDESV (reference sequence). The CDR3 sequence is 13 residues long. V shed 3 bases and J shed 3 bases, with 8 bases lying between them. The whole variable domain, filled in from reference TRBV11-1 and TRBJ2-5, reads EAEVAQSPRYKITEKSQAVAFWCDPISGHATLYWYRQILGQGPELLVQFQDESVVDDSQLPKDRFSAERLKGVDSTLKIQPAELGDSAMYLCASSFPGEETQYFGPGTRLLVL.

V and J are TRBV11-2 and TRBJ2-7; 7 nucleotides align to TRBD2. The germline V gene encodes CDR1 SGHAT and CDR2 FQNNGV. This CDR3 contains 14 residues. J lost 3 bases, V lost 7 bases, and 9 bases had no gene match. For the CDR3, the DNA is TGTGCCAGCAACTCAGAACCGGGAGGCTACGAGCAGTACTTC. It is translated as CASNSEPGGYEQYF.

The CDR3 region is CASSQDRGTGGSLNTIYF. Here the CDR3 DNA reads TGTGCCAGCAGCCAAGACCGTGGGACAGGGGGCAGTTTAAACACCATATATTTT. This chain connects TRBV3-1 (or the pseudogene TRBV3-2) to TRBJ1-3; TRBD1 matches at 12 bases. The CDR3 runs to 18 residues. Trimming took 0 bases from V and 6 from J; bases not matched to a gene: 9. Germline V gene lookup returns CDR1 LGHDT and CDR2 YNNKEL (reference sequence).

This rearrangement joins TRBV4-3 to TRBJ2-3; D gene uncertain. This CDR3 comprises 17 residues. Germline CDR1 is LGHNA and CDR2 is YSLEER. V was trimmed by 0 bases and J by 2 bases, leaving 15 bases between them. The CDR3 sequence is CASSQEEISLNTDTQYF. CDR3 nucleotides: TGCGCCAGCAGCCAAGAGGAGATCTCCCTTAACACAGATACGCAGTATTTT.

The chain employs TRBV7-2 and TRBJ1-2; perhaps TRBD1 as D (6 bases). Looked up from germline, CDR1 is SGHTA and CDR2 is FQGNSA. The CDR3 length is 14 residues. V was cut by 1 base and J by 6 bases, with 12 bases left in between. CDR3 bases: TGTGCCAGCAGCTTAGGCGGGGGGGCGGATGGCTACACCTTC. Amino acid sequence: CASSLGGGADGYTF.

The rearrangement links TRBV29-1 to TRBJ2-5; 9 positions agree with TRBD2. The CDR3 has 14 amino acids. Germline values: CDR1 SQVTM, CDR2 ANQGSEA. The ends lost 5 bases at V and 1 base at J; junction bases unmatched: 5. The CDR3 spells CSVSKRGVQETQYF. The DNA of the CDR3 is TGCAGCGTTAGTAAGCGGGGGGTCCAAGAGACCCAGTACTTC. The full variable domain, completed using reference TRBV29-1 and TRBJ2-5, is SAVISQKPSRDICQRGTSLTIQCQVDSQVTMMFWYRQQPGQSLTLIATANQGSEATYESGFVIDKFPISRPNLTFSTLTVSNMSPEDSSIYLCSVSKRGVQETQYFGPGTRLLVL.

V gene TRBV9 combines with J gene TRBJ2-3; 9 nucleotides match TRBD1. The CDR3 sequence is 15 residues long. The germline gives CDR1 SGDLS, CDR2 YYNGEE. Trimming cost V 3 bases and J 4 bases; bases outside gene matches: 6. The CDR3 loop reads CASSARTGGADTQYF. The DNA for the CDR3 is TGTGCCAGCAGCGCGAGAACAGGGGGCGCAGATACGCAGTATTTT.

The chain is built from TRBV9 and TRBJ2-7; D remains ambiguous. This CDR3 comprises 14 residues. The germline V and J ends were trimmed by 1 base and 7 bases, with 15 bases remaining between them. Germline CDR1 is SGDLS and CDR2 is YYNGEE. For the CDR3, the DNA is TGTGCCAGCAGCGTAACCGCCCCTACGAGTGAGCAGTACTTC. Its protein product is CASSVTAPTSEQYF.

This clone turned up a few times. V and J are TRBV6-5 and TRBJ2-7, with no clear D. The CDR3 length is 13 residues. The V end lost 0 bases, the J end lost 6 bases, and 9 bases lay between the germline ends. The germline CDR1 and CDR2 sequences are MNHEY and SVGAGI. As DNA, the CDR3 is TGTGCCAGCAGTTACTCGAGGCAACGCGAGCAGTACTTC. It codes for CASSYSRQREQYF.

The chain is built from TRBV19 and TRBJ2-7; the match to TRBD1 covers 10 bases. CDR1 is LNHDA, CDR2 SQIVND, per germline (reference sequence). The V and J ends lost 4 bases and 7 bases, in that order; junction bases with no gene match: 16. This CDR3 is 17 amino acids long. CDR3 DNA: TGTGCCAGTAGTACTAAGGGACAGGGGACGACCCAGGGTGAGCAGTACTTC. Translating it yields CASSTKGQGTTQGEQYF.

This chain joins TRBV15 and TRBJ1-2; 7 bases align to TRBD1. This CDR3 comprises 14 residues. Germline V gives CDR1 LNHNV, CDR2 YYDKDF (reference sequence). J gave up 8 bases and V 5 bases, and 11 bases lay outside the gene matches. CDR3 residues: CATSDPQTGWGYTF. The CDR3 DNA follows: TGTGCCACCAGCGATCCTCAGACAGGGTGGGGCTACACCTTC.

The chain's CDR3 is CASSWGAQTQYF. CDR3 nucleotides: TGTGCCAGCAGCTGGGGAGCACAGACCCAGTACTTC. This chain uses TRBV7-2 with TRBJ2-5; possible D gene TRBD2, 5 bases. Trimming left V 4 bases short and J 6 bases short, with 9 bases between. Germline V gives CDR1 SGHTA, CDR2 FQGNSA. This CDR3 comprises 12 residues.